This T cell receptor beta chain was documented in a study of cytomegalovirus exposure and HLA in healthy donors. In the study overall: In a previous analysis, 100 million to 140 million unique TCR beta sequences were found from 170 million or so T cells.

The PCR contained 60 Vbeta and 13 Jbeta primers. Assay: immunoSEQ multiplex PCR; the TCRdb copy retains only in-frame clones and omits some. The table includes 86,000 or so clones, 75% to 85% detected once. A remark on this clone: Its antigen is currently unknown. Here the CDR3 omits its conserved ending phenylalanine or tryptophan, so a read error is the likely source.

Study-level findings and limits: Confirmation in vitro established that three CMV-associated chains were specific for CMV antigens. A missense DCLRE1C variant was associated with V- and J-gene trimming of TCR beta chains in a later analysis, and an independent cohort replicated the association.

The origin of this receptor is a woman between 35 and 50 years old in good health and CMV-seropositive. The sample consisted of PBMCs.

CDR3 nucleotide sequence: TGTGCCAGCAGTGAATTACACAGCTCTGGGGCCAACGTCCTGACTGTC. Protein product: CASSELHSSGANVLTV. The chain joins TRBV25-1 to TRBJ2-6; the D is unclear. The germline V gene encodes CDR1 MGHDK and CDR2 SYGVNS. Trimming shortened V by 1 base and J by 0 bases, and 7 bases separated the two germline ends. CDR3 size: 16 residues.